The text below deals with one TCR beta chain. Its antigen specificity is not known. No much larger clone exists at a distance of one base, and base qualities are not known. The protocol used for the library was PCR. The reads were generated on an Illumina HiSeq 2500. To normalize quantification of the TCRbeta repertoire, the TCR libraries were built with molecular barcoding that relied on unique molecular identifiers. The raw public data were reprocessed by TCRdb itself: fastp quality trimming at Q25, MiXCR clonotype calling, in-frame beta chains only. Each record represents a unique CDR3 protein, reported with the most common genes and DNA among its rows. The sample table records under 100,000 distinct CDR3 sequences; around 16% of these occur just once. About 18% of the sample belongs to the ten largest clones. The sample originates from a study of T-cell reconstitution after alpha-beta-depleted transplantation in children (TCRdb year 2016). Turning to the overall study: Using TCR repertoire profiling, the study followed T-cell immune reconstitution in a quantitative way in children after TCRalphabeta/CD19-depleted allogeneic hematopoietic cell transplantation. Results and caveats for the whole study, not just this receptor: In some patients, the high TCRbeta diversity seen at day 60 was put down to recipient T cells and intrathymic progenitors that had survived conditioning. The apparently early recovery of alphabetaT-cell counts about two months after transplant reportedly depended on only several hundred rapidly expanded clones that came from non-depleted graft cells. The frequencies of hyperexpanded clones fell over the following months, and after one year, T-cell counts and TCRbeta diversity were mostly attributed to newly produced T cells.

The CDR3 contains 14 residues, cysteine and phenylalanine counted. The entry retains the CDR3 DNA only, 42 bases that are in frame from base 1. Clipping removes 4 bases from V and 4 bases from J, with 5 as the unmatched junction base count. The germline V gene sets CDR1 to SNHLY and CDR2 to FYNNEI. This specimen's treatment or condition label, per the study, means: allogeneic hematopoietic cell transplantation with graft depleted of TCRalphabeta T cells and CD19 B cells. TCRalphabeta/CD19-depleted allogeneic hematopoietic cell grafts were given to the transplant recipients, all of whom were children.

This TCR was sampled from a male patient aged 2-15 years who had a stem cell transplant for acute lymphoblastic leukemia, so the T cells may come from the graft donor. Sequencing used PBMCs, mostly from graft donor cells, obtained 180 days after TCRalphabeta/CD19-depleted stem cell transplant. The V gene is TRBV2 and the J gene is TRBJ2-3, with 7 bases matching TRBD2. The CDR3 region reads CASSGLAGADTQYF. The DNA is TGTGCCAGCAGTGGACTAGCCGGGGCAGATACGCAGTATTTT. Reference TRBV2 and TRBJ2-3 genes cover what lies past the CDR3, so the full variable domain is EPEVTQTPSHQVTQMGQEVILRCVPISNHLYFYWYRQILGQKVEFLVSFYNNEISEKSEIFDDQFSVERPDGSNFTLKIRSTKLEDSAMYFCASSGLAGADTQYFGPGTRLTVL.